The rows below give T cell receptor beta chains drawn from one sample of a study of T cell responses to AZD1222 COVID-19 vaccine. Assay: immunoSEQ multiplex PCR; the TCRdb copy retains only in-frame clones and omits some. This repertoire shows about 180,000 clones, approximately 86% found once; its top ten account for more than 9%. Here the sequenced sample was peripheral blood, taken 28 days after the second AZD1222 dose. The source of these receptors is an adult who received the AZD1222 COVID-19 vaccine. CDR3s include the opening cysteine and the closing phenylalanine or tryptophan. A D gene is named only where the DNA matches it firmly. Some rows mark clone size as missing; the rest say once, few, many or name a class of expanded clone.

TRBV18	TRBJ1-6	-	-	TGTGCCAGCTCACCCCTCGCCCCGGACAGTGCGTATAATTCACCCCTCCACTTT	CASSPLAPDSAYNSPLHF
TRBV3-1/TRBV3-2	TRBJ1-4	-	-	TGTGCCAGCAGCGTTCTCCCCAGAAGAACTAATGAAAAACTGTTTTTT	CASSVLPRRTNEKLFF
TRBV7-3	TRBJ2-1	-	-	TGTGCCAGCAGCCTCCCCGGGAATGAGCAGTTCTTC	CASSLPGNEQFF
TRBV2	TRBJ1-2	few	-	TGTGCCAGCAGTGAACGCGGGGGAGAGTCTGGTGGCTACACCTTC	CASSERGGESGGYTF
TRBV27	TRBJ1-3	-	TRBD1	TGTGCCAGCAGCCCGGACAGGAGCTCTGGAAACACCATATATTTT	CASSPDRSSGNTIYF
TRBV20-1	TRBJ1-5	-	TRBD1	TGCAGTGCTAGTCCCGGGACAGGGTACGGTCAGCCCCAGCATTTT	CSASPGTGYGQPQHF
TRBV6-4	TRBJ2-6	once	-	TGTGCCAGCAGTGCTAGCATAAACTCTGGGGCCAACGTCCTGACTTTC	CASSASINSGANVLTF
TRBV6-5	TRBJ1-5	-	-	TGTGCCAGCAGAAGGGACGGTAATCAGCCCCAGCATTTT	CASRRDGNQPQHF
TRBV9	TRBJ2-2	once	-	TGTGCCAGCAGCGTAGCCGGGACTCTCACCGGGGAGCTGTTTTTT	CASSVAGTLTGELFF
TRBV2	TRBJ2-7	-	TRBD1	TGTGCCAGCTCCTCCGGGGGACAGGGGGCGGAAGAGCAGTACTTC	CASSSGGQGAEEQYF
TRBV5-1	TRBJ1-2	once	-	TGCGCCAGCAGCTTCGGTGACAAGAGGGCTCAGGCCTATGGCTACACCTTC	CASSFGDKRAQAYGYTF
TRBV5-1	TRBJ2-2	-	-	TGCGCCAGCAGCGAAACTTCGAACACCGGGGAGCTGTTTTTT	CASSETSNTGELFF
TRBV27	TRBJ1-1	few	TRBD1	TGTGCCAGCAGCCTCAGACAGGGTTTGTACACTGAAGCTTTCTTT	CASSLRQGLYTEAFF
TRBV25-1	TRBJ1-6	-	-	TGTGCCAGCAGTGAAGTAGGGCAATCACCCCTCCACTTT	CASSEVGQSPLHF
TRBV7-3	TRBJ2-3	-	-	TGTGCCAGCAGCTTGGGACGCAGCACAGATACGCAGTATTTT	CASSLGRSTDTQYF
TRBV29-1	TRBJ2-5	-	-	TGCAGCGTTAGACTAGAAGAGACCCAGTACTTC	CSVRLEETQYF
TRBV3-1/TRBV3-2	TRBJ1-5	-	-	TGTGCCAGCAGCCCGGGTGCAGGTTGGGATCAGCCCCAGCATTTT	CASSPGAGWDQPQHF
TRBV6-2/TRBV6-3	TRBJ2-3	-	TRBD2	TGTGCCAGCAGTTCTAGCGGGGGACCCACAGATACGCAGTATTTT	CASSSSGGPTDTQYF
TRBV7-9	TRBJ1-2	once	-	TGTGCCAGCAGCTTAACAGGCCACGGCTACACCTTC	CASSLTGHGYTF
TRBV7-2	TRBJ2-3	few	-	TGTGCCAGCAGCTTAGAAAACTCCTGGAGAGGCACAGATACGCAGTATTTT	CASSLENSWRGTDTQYF
TRBV7-3	TRBJ2-1	-	TRBD2	TGTGCCAGCAGCTTTGGATTCGGGGGGACGAATGAGCAGTTCTTC	CASSFGFGGTNEQFF
TRBV7-3	TRBJ1-3	-	-	TGTGCCAGCAGCCTGACAGTGGGGTGGGGAAACACCATATATTTT	CASSLTVGWGNTIYF
TRBV7-9	TRBJ1-2	few	-	TGTGCCAGCAGCTTGCAGGGGCTGGCCAACTATGGCTACACCTTC	CASSLQGLANYGYTF
TRBV4-2	TRBJ1-5	-	TRBD1	TGTGCCAGCAGCCTGGGACAGGCCAAGGAGAGGCCCCAGCATTTT	CASSLGQAKERPQHF
TRBV6-1	TRBJ1-6	-	-	TGTGCCAGCAGTGACATACCAGGGATCTATAATTCACCCCTCCACTTT	CASSDIPGIYNSPLHF
TRBV24-1	TRBJ2-3	-	TRBD1	TGTGCCACCAGTGACGCACAGGGGCCGGGAGATACGCAGTATTTT	CATSDAQGPGDTQYF
TRBV7-2	TRBJ2-7	-	TRBD2	TGTGCCAGCAGCTCTAGCGGGGGGTGGTACGAGCAGTACTTC	CASSSSGGWYEQYF
TRBV5-1	TRBJ2-7	-	TRBD2	TGCGCCAGCAGCTGGAGGGGTAGCGGGGGTTCCTACGAGCAGTACTTC	CASSWRGSGGSYEQYF
TRBV18	TRBJ2-1	-	-	TGTGCCAGCTCAAAACTTTCGGACAGCTACAATGAGCAGTTCTTC	CASSKLSDSYNEQFF
TRBV18	TRBJ1-1	-	-	TGTGCCAGCTCACCGCAAGGCACTGAAGCTTTCTTT	CASSPQGTEAFF
TRBV30	TRBJ2-5	-	TRBD2	TGTGCCTGGAGCGGACTAGCGGGGGGCCTCCAGTACTTC	CAWSGLAGGLQYF
TRBV28	TRBJ2-2	-	TRBD1	TGTGCCAGCAGTCCCGGGACAGGGGGTCTGGGCGGGGAGCTGTTTTTT	CASSPGTGGLGGELFF
TRBV15	TRBJ1-4	-	TRBD1	TGTGCCACCAGCAGCCGGGACAGGGACCGGGCGGGTGAAAAACTGTTTTTT	CATSSRDRDRAGEKLFF
TRBV7-2	TRBJ1-1	-	-	TGTGCCAGCAGCTTAGTAGCGGGTGATACTGAAGCTTTCTTT	CASSLVAGDTEAFF
TRBV5-1	TRBJ1-1	-	-	TGCGCCAGCATCATCCCAGGGAACACTGAAGCTTTCTTT	CASIIPGNTEAFF
TRBV19	TRBJ1-6	once	-	TGTGCCAGTAGTATAGGACGGGTGGGGAGTTCACCCCTCCACTTT	CASSIGRVGSSPLHF
TRBV5-1	TRBJ2-3	-	-	TGCGCCAGCAGCTTGGACCTAGTGATGGATACGCAGTATTTT	CASSLDLVMDTQYF
TRBV6-5	TRBJ2-1	-	TRBD2	TGTGCCGGGGGGACTAGCGGGGGCCCCAATGAGCAGTTCTTC	CAGGTSGGPNEQFF
TRBV6-4	TRBJ1-5	once	-	TGTGCCAGCAGTGACTCGGTGGGACAGCCCCAGCATTTT	CASSDSVGQPQHF
TRBV7-8	TRBJ2-1	-	TRBD2	TGTGCCAGCAGCTTAGAGGTGCGGGGGGGCATCTACAATGAGCAGTTCTTC	CASSLEVRGGIYNEQFF